This T cell receptor (beta chain) was recovered during a study of shared clonotypes between healthy human individuals. Study conclusions and caveats: When compared with the clonotypes that were shared by all four sorted-subset donors, the non-shared clonotypes turned out to have lower generation probabilities. Of the naive CD4 clonotypes, roughly 5% were shared across several donors. The small donor group covered limited genetic and exposure diversity.

The CDR3 is 15 amino acids. V was shortened by 1 base and J by 0 bases, with 9 bases between the two germline ends. CDR1 is SEHNR and CDR2 is FQNEAQ in the germline V gene (reference sequence). Assay: immunoSEQ multiplex PCR; the TCRdb copy retains only in-frame clones and omits some. The sample yields 2 million to 2.5 million clones, approximately 90% seen once. It was into CD45RA+ naive and CD45RA-negative memory subsets that the CD4+ cells were split. About this clone: The antigen is not known.

The sequencing input was naive CD4+ T cells from PBMCs. The subset here: CD45RA+ positively selected. The chain carries TRBV7-9 and TRBJ1-2; D remains unclear. The clonotype originates from a man aged 18 to 30 in good health. Some clones in this sample may be carry-over from other donors' samples. This CDR3 is CASSLVMGSNYGYTF. The CDR3 DNA reads as TGTGCCAGCAGCTTAGTGATGGGATCTAACTATGGCTACACCTTC.